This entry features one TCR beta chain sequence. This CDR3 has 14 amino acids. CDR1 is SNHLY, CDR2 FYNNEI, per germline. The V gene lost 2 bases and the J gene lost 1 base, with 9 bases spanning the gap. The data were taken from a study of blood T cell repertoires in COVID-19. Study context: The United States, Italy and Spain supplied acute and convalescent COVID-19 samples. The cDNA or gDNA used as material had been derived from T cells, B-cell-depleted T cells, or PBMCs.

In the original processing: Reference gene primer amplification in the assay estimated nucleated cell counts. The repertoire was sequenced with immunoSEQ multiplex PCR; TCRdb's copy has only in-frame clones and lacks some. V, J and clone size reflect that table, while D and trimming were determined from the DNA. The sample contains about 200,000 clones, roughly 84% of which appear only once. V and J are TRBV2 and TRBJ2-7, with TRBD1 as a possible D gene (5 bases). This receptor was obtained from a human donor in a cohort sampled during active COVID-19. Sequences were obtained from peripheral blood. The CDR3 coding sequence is TGTGCCAGCAGTGAACAGGGCGAATCCTACGAGCAGTACTTC. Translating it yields CASSEQGESYEQYF.